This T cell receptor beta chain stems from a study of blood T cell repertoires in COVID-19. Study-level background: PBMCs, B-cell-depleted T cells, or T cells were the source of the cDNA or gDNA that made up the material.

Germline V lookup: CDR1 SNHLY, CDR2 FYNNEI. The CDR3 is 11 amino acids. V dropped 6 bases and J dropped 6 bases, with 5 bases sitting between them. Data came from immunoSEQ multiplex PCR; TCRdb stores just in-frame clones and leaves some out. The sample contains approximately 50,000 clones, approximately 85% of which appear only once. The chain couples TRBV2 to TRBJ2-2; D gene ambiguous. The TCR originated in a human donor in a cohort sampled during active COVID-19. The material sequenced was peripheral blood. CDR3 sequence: CASRLAGELFF. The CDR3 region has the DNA TGTGCCAGCAGGCTAGCCGGGGAGCTGTTTTTT. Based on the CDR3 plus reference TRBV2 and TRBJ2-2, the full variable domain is EPEVTQTPSHQVTQMGQEVILRCVPISNHLYFYWYRQILGQKVEFLVSFYNNEISEKSEIFDDQFSVERPDGSNFTLKIRSTKLEDSAMYFCASRLAGELFFGEGSRLTVL.